A single sample is the source of the 30 T cell receptor beta chains below, sequenced in a study of molecular identifiers for immune sequencing clone quantification. TCRdb re-analysed the PCR reads in MiXCR, keeping a single row per CDR3 protein. The table has 250,000 to 400,000 distinct CDR3 sequences, 20% to 25% seen once. The source material was naive CD8+ T cells from blood, with Jurkat cell RNA spiked in. Subset here: FACS-sorted CD8+CD4-CCR7+CD45RA+ naive T cells. The receptors come from a human donor in good health. Some libraries in this study had Jurkat cell RNA spiked in.

The chain is built from TRBV11-2 and TRBJ2-1, with 12 bases fitting TRBD2. The CDR3 consists of 20 residues. The V segment lost 4 bases and the J segment 0 bases; nucleotides outside the gene matches: 13. Germline CDR1 SGHAT, CDR2 FQNNGV. The CDR3 region has the DNA TGTGCCAGCAGCTACAGACTAGCGGGGGCCCTCACCAGCTCCTACAATGAGCAGTTCTTC. This encodes CASSYRLAGALTSSYNEQFF.

In this sample, this clonotype turned up once. The chain combines TRBV2 with TRBJ1-3, with D perhaps matching TRBD1 (5 bases). Per the germline V gene, CDR1 is SNHLY and CDR2 is FYNNEI. Trimming pared 2 bases from V and 0 bases from J, leaving 14 bases between. This CDR3 is 17 amino acids long. Here the CDR3 DNA reads TGTGCCAGCAGTGAACTTTCAGGGTACAGCTCTGGAAACACCATATATTTT. Translation: CASSELSGYSSGNTIYF.

This clonotype was counted once. A much larger clone differs by one base, so this may be a read error. The V gene is TRBV7-9, the J gene TRBJ2-3; possible D gene TRBD2, 6 bases. CDR3 length: 15 residues. Germline CDR1 reads SEHNR; CDR2 reads FQNEAQ (reference sequence). Trimming left V 5 bases short and J 2 bases short, with 14 bases between. The CDR3 DNA is TGTGCCAGCAGCCAAGAGACTAGGGCCACAGATACGCAGTATTTT. It is translated as CASSQETRATDTQYF.

This clonotype was seen just once. This sequence may be a read error, since a much larger clone differs from it by one base. Since no conserved phenylalanine or tryptophan closes the CDR3, a read error is the likely cause. This sequence joins TRBV28 and TRBJ2-3, with D possibly being TRBD2 (6 bases). V was shortened by 3 bases and J by 6 bases, with 10 bases between the two germline ends. The length of the CDR3 is 13 residues. Germline V gene sequence: CDR1 MDHEN, CDR2 SYDVKM. Here the CDR3 DNA reads TGTGCCAGCAGTTTCAGGAGGGGTGATACGCAGTATCTT. Amino acid sequence: CASSFRRGDTQYL.

This clonotype has a count of ten or more. The chain employs TRBV5-4 and TRBJ1-1; D perhaps matches TRBD1 (5 bases). The V end was cut by 2 bases, the J end by 5 bases, with 13 bases between. CDR1 SGHNT and CDR2 YYREEE come from the germline V gene (reference sequence). There are 14 residues in the CDR3. The chain's CDR3 is CASSLGEGRTEAFF. Written as DNA, the CDR3 is TGTGCCAGCAGCTTAGGTGAGGGGAGGACTGAAGCTTTCTTT.

Points on this clonotype: This clone may be a read error of a much larger clone one base away. The chain is built from TRBV23-1 and TRBJ1-4; the D is unclear. TRBV23-1 is an ORF, and what it does is uncertain. The CDR3 has 17 amino acids. This CDR3 is CASSLHWREEPNEKPFF. The CDR3 coding sequence is TGCGCCAGCAGTCTACATTGGAGAGAGGAACCGAATGAAAAACCGTTTTTT.

This clonotype was counted ten times or more. The J gene is TRBJ2-7, the V gene TRBV20-1; possibly TRBD2 for D (5 bases). The CDR3 loop spans 15 amino acids. V lost 0 bases and J lost 3, with 15 bases in between. Germline CDR1 DFQATT, CDR2 SNEGSKA (reference sequence). CDR3: CSARETTSSVYEQYF. CDR3 nucleotides: TGCAGTGCTAGAGAGACTACCTCCTCAGTCTACGAGCAGTACTTC.

Details on this clonotype: A much larger clone is a single base away; this may be a read error. The genes are TRBV5-1 and TRBJ1-1; TRBD1 might be the D (5 bases). CDR3 length equals 15 residues. Germline lookup yields CDR1 SGHRS and CDR2 YFSETQ. CDR3 sequence (DNA): TGCGCCAGCAGTGAGGATCAGGGATGGTACACTGGAGCTTTCTTT. As protein: CASSEDQGWYTGAFF.

A note on this clonotype: This could be a read error, since a much larger clone is one nucleotide away. The chain links TRBV13 to TRBJ2-3, with D possibly being TRBD1 (5 bases). The V gene lost 3 bases and the J gene lost 0 bases, with 10 bases spanning the gap. The CDR3 spans 15 residues. Germline values: CDR1 PRHDT, CDR2 FYEKMQ (reference sequence). The CDR3 spells CASSFLGQSTDTQYF. CDR3 coding DNA: TGTGCCAGCAGCTTCCTCGGACAAAGCACAGATACGCAGTATTTT.

Comment on this clonotype: A much bigger clone sits one base away, suggesting this may be a read error. The V gene is TRBV4-3, the J gene TRBJ2-1; 9 positions agree with TRBD2. V gave up 0 bases and J gave up 7 bases; unmatched junction bases: 19. This CDR3 region has 20 residues. The germline V gene has CDR1 LGHNA and CDR2 YSLEER. CDR3 bases: TGCGCCAGCAGCCAAGAATTAACGGCCCTGGCGGGAGGGCCGTGGAATGAGCAGTTCTTC. As protein: CASSQELTALAGGPWNEQFF.

This clonotype was recorded many times. This chain uses TRBV19 with TRBJ2-1, with D perhaps matching TRBD2 (5 bases). The V gene lost 6 bases and the J gene lost 7 bases, with 10 bases spanning the gap. The CDR3 covers 12 residues. Germline lookup yields CDR1 LNHDA and CDR2 SQIVND (reference sequence). CDR3 loop: CASRLARNEQFF. As DNA, the CDR3 is TGTGCCAGTAGGCTAGCTCGGAATGAGCAGTTCTTC.

This clonotype was observed many times. The CDR3 DNA reads TGTGCCAGCAGTTCCTCCGGGACAGGGCTGTTGGTTGGTGAAAAACTGTTTTTT. This gives the protein CASSSSGTGLLVGEKLFF. The rearrangement uses TRBV27 and TRBJ1-4; TRBD1 matches at 9 bases. J was trimmed by 7 bases and V by 4 bases; bases with no gene match: 16. Germline CDR1 is MNHEY and CDR2 is SMNVEV (reference sequence). The CDR3 is made up of 18 amino acids.

There are many counts of this clonotype. The chain carries TRBV7-2 and TRBJ2-4; a weak D match, TRBD2 (6 bases). CDR3 length: 15 amino acids. Germline V gene lookup returns CDR1 SGHTA and CDR2 FQGNSA. Between the trimmed V and J ends, which lost 5 bases and 6 bases, there was a span of 17 bases. The CDR3 protein is CASSQDSGDANIQYF. CDR3 DNA sequence: TGTGCCAGCAGCCAGGACTCGGGGGATGCAAACATTCAGTACTTC.

The chain has TRBV5-1 and TRBJ2-7; D is perhaps TRBD2 (5 bases). V shed 4 bases and J shed 0 bases, with 17 bases lying between them. Germline CDR1 SGHRS, CDR2 YFSETQ. CDR3 length: 16 amino acids. In DNA form, the CDR3 reads TGCGCCAGCAGCCCCCCCTGCGCGGGCACCTCCTACGAGCAGTACTTC. It encodes CASSPPCAGTSYEQYF.

The chain employs TRBV4-3 and TRBJ2-2; 12 nucleotides agree with TRBD2. The CDR3 extends over 16 amino acids. Germline CDR1 reads LGHNA; CDR2 reads YSLEER. Losses at the gene ends were 1 base for V and 4 bases for J; bases not matched to a gene: 1. In DNA form, the CDR3 reads TGCGCCAGCAGCCAAGGACTAGCGGGGGCCACCGGGGAGCTGTTTTTT. This gives the protein CASSQGLAGATGELFF.

This clonotype was recorded at least ten times. The chain employs TRBV29-1 and TRBJ2-1, with 8 bases identical to TRBD2. Germline V gene sequence: CDR1 SQVTM, CDR2 ANQGSEA. With 8 bases clipped from V and 4 bases from J, the junction kept 22 bases outside the gene matches. There are 18 residues in the CDR3. DNA for the CDR3: TGCAGCTCAGAAGTGGAGGACGGGGGGGGCCCAGATTACAATGAGCAGTTCTTC. Amino acids: CSSEVEDGGGPDYNEQFF.

This clonotype appeared many times. The chain is built from TRBV15 and TRBJ2-5, with TRBD2 matching 14 bases. Looked up from germline, CDR1 is LNHNV and CDR2 is YYDKDF (reference sequence). This CDR3 comprises 21 residues. Losses at the gene ends were 0 bases for V and 3 bases for J; bases not matched to a gene: 15. CDR3 sequence: CATSRESLRVAGLAGEETQYF. The CDR3 region has the DNA TGTGCCACCAGCAGAGAATCTCTCCGGGTCGCGGGACTAGCGGGGGAAGAGACCCAGTACTTC.

This clonotype has ten or more counts. The CDR3 here is CASSLPDRGPETQYF. Written as DNA, the CDR3 is TGTGCCAGCAGCCTGCCGGACAGGGGTCCTGAGACCCAGTACTTC. The V gene is TRBV7-2, the J gene TRBJ2-5, with 9 bases identical to TRBD1. Germline V gene data show CDR1 as SGHTA and CDR2 as FQGNSA. V gave up 5 bases and J gave up 5 bases; unmatched junction bases: 9. The CDR3 consists of 15 residues.

In this sample, this clonotype turned up many times. The chain employs TRBV7-6 and TRBJ1-3; D may be TRBD1 (6 bases). Germline CDR1 and CDR2: SGHVS and FNYEAQ. This CDR3 region has 15 residues. The V end lost 4 bases, the J end lost 4 bases, and 14 bases lay between the germline ends. The CDR3 sequence is CASSSAGHEGNTIYF. The DNA for the CDR3 is TGTGCCAGCAGCTCAGCGGGACACGAAGGAAACACCATATATTTT.

As to this clonotype: At one end, the junction sequence differs from germline, possibly due to a read error. This sequence joins TRBV7-3 and TRBJ2-7, with 7 bases matching TRBD2. Germline lookup yields CDR1 SGHTA and CDR2 FQGTGA. This CDR3 has 13 residues. The CDR3 bases are TGTGCCAGCAGCTCGACTAGCTCCTACGAGCGGTACTTC. Translating gives CASSSTSSYERYF.

The chain carries TRBV6-5 and TRBJ2-7; unclear D gene. Germline CDR1 MNHEY, CDR2 SVGAGI. CDR3 size: 15 residues. V was trimmed by 5 bases and J by 4 bases, leaving 18 bases between them. The CDR3 loop reads CASSLLNSRPYEQYF. The CDR3, as DNA: TGTGCCAGCAGTCTCTTAAATAGTCGCCCTTACGAGCAGTACTTC.

Turning to this clonotype: At one boundary the junction diverges from the germline segment, which might be a read error. V is TRBV28 and J is TRBJ2-7; D gene ambiguous. Germline V gives CDR1 MDHEN, CDR2 SYDVKM. The CDR3 runs to 9 residues. CDR3 nucleotide sequence: TGTGCCAGCAGTGAGCTGAAGTGCTTC. Translating it yields CASSELKCF.

CDR3 in DNA: TGTGCCAGCAGTTACCCGACTAGCGGGAGGGCGGATGAGCAGTTCTTC. Translation gives CASSYPTSGRADEQFF. This chain connects TRBV6-2 or TRBV6-3 to TRBJ2-1; 14 bases match TRBD2. The CDR3 is 16 amino acids. Germline CDR1 MNHEY, CDR2 SVGEGT. The J segment lost 8 bases and the V segment lost 2 bases, leaving 5 bases of the junction unmatched.

This clonotype came up a few times. The CDR3 region is CASSAGGRIQETQYF. The CDR3 DNA reads as TGTGCCAGCAGTGCGGGCGGGCGGATACAAGAGACCCAGTACTTC. The chain carries TRBV2 and TRBJ2-5; tentative D call: TRBD2 (5 bases). Trimming removed 4 bases from V and 2 bases from J, with 14 bases in between. This CDR3 region has 15 residues. The germline CDR1 and CDR2 sequences are SNHLY and FYNNEI.

This clonotype was counted a few times. The J gene is TRBJ2-1, the V gene TRBV6-2 or TRBV6-3; 11 bases map to TRBD2. The V gene end was trimmed by 0 bases and the J gene end by 6 bases; junction bases not matched to a gene: 1. Germline CDR1 MNHEY, CDR2 SVGEGT. CDR3 size: 15 residues. The CDR3 DNA is TGTGCCAGCAGTTACTCTAGCGGGGGGGCCAATGAGCAGTTCTTC. Its translation is CASSYSSGGANEQFF.

This clonotype appeared a few times. This chain joins TRBV4-3 and TRBJ2-7, with TRBD2 matching 7 bases. V was pared by 1 base and J by 2 bases, with 5 bases of the junction left unmatched. Germline V gene sequence: CDR1 LGHNA, CDR2 YSLEER. This CDR3 contains 15 residues. DNA for the CDR3: TGCGCCAGCAGCCAAGGGCGGGGGACCGCCTACGAGCAGTACTTC. Protein product: CASSQGRGTAYEQYF.

About this clonotype: This sequence may be a read error, since a much larger clone differs from it by one base. The rearrangement uses TRBV7-9 and TRBJ2-2; weak D call: TRBD2 (5 bases). V lost 2 bases, J lost 2 bases, and 12 bases lay in between. The germline gives CDR1 SEHNR, CDR2 FQNEAQ (reference sequence). The CDR3 spans 16 residues. In nucleotides, the CDR3 is TGTGCCAGCAGCTTATATGCGGGTCCTAACACCGGGGAGCTGTTTTTT. Amino acids: CASSLYAGPNTGELFF.

This clonotype was counted at least ten times. The chain is built from TRBV5-5 and TRBJ2-7; TRBD1 aligns across 7 bases. The germline gives CDR1 SGHKS, CDR2 YYEKEE (reference sequence). This CDR3 is 12 amino acids long. Trimming at V came to 3 bases and at J to 3 bases, leaving 0 bases not matched to a gene. The CDR3 sequence: CASSWTGYEQYF. The CDR3 DNA reads TGTGCCAGCAGCTGGACAGGCTACGAGCAGTACTTC.

A remark on this clonotype: Just one base apart from a much larger clone, this may be a read error. The chain has TRBV5-6 and TRBJ2-7; D might be TRBD2 (6 bases). CDR1 SGHDT and CDR2 YYEEEE come from the germline V gene. The CDR3 is 17 amino acids. The CDR3 protein is CVSSLFSGQGPSYEQYF. In nucleotides, the CDR3 is TGTGTCAGCAGCTTGTTTAGCGGCCAGGGTCCATCCTACGAGCAGTACTTC.

This clonotype was observed a single time. This may stem from a read error, because a much larger clone lies one nucleotide away. This chain links TRBV29-1 with TRBJ2-1, with 10 bases aligning to TRBD2. V gave up 6 bases and J gave up 7 bases; unmatched junction bases: 12. Per the germline V gene, CDR1 is SQVTM and CDR2 is ANQGSEA. The CDR3 loop spans 15 amino acids. The CDR3 spells CSVQLSGGGGNEQFF. CDR3 sequence (DNA): TGCAGCGTCCAACTGAGCGGGGGGGGGGGGAATGAGCAGTTCTTC.